This T cell receptor beta chain was obtained from a study of early T cells in non-severe SARS-CoV-2 infection. Background on the study: Chains from this unsorted whole-blood bulk RNA could not be paired. Overall study results and limits: Missing private and CD4 specificities, VDJdb matching favored anti-spike CD8 responses.

Molecules of cDNA were individually given unique molecular identifiers that were attached to them. TCRdb ran MiXCR on the 5' RACE reads and lists one entry per CDR3 protein. The data contain roughly 93,000 distinct CDR3 sequences, 9.5% to 11% of them singletons. CDR1 and CDR2 from the germline V gene are MNHEY and SVGEGT. The CDR3 has 13 residues. Deletions cut 0 bases from V and 7 bases from J, with 9 bases between. This clonotype was seen a few times. Its antigen is as yet unknown. The TCR was taken from an adult who was a healthcare worker with PCR-confirmed SARS-CoV-2 infection or an uninfected control (not recorded which). The sample comprised whole blood. J is TRBJ1-1 and V is TRBV6-2 or TRBV6-3, with unresolved D. CDR3 region: CASSYSTRYEAFF. The CDR3 coding sequence is TGTGCCAGCAGTTACTCGACGCGTTATGAAGCTTTCTTT.